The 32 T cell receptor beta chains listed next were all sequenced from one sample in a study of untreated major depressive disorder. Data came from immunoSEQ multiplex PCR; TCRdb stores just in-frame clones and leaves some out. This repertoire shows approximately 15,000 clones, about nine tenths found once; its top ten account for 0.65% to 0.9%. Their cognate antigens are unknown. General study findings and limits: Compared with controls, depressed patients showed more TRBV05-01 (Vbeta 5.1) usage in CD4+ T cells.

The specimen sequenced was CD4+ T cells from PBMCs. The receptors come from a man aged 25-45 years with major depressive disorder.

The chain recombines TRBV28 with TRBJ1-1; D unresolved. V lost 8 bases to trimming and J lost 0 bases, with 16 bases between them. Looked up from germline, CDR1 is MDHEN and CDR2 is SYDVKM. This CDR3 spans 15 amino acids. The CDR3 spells CASANRGALNTEAFF. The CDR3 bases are TGTGCCAGCGCTAATCGTGGTGCCTTGAACACTGAAGCTTTCTTT.

CDR3 in DNA: TGTGCCAGCAGTTCATCCGGGACAGGGTCCCTCAATGAGCAGTTCTTC. Translated: CASSSSGTGSLNEQFF. The chain carries TRBV6-5 and TRBJ2-1; TRBD1 aligns across 9 bases. The CDR3 consists of 16 residues. The germline gives CDR1 MNHEY, CDR2 SVGAGI. J lost 6 bases, V lost 4 bases, and 10 bases had no gene match.

CDR3 nucleotides: TGTGCCAGCAGCTTCCGGGACAGGTTGATCGGGGAGCTGTTTTTT. It specifies CASSFRDRLIGELFF. V is TRBV9 and J is TRBJ2-2, with 8 bases identical to TRBD1. Germline values: CDR1 SGDLS, CDR2 YYNGEE. V trimming: 4 bases; J trimming: 7 bases; junction bases outside the gene matches: 9. The CDR3 is made up of 15 amino acids.

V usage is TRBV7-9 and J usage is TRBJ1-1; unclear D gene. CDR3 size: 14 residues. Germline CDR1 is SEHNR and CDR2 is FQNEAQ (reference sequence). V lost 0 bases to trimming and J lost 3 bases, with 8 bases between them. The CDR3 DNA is TGTGCCAGCAGCTTAGCGGGCCGAGACACTGAAGCTTTCTTT. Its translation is CASSLAGRDTEAFF.

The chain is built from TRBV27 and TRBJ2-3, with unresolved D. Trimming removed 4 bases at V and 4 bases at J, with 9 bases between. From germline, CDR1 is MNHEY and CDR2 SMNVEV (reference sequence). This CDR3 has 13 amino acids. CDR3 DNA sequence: TGTGCCAGCAGTTCCTCCATATCAGATACGCAGTATTTT. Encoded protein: CASSSSISDTQYF.

The chain's CDR3 is CASKRIGGSGNTIYF. CDR3 nucleotide sequence: TGTGCCAGCAAACGAATAGGGGGCTCTGGAAACACCATATATTTT. V and J are TRBV11-2 and TRBJ1-3; D possibly corresponds to TRBD1 (6 bases). The CDR3 sequence is 15 residues long. Per the germline V gene, CDR1 is SGHAT and CDR2 is FQNNGV. The germline V and J ends were trimmed by 7 bases and 0 bases, with 13 bases remaining between them.

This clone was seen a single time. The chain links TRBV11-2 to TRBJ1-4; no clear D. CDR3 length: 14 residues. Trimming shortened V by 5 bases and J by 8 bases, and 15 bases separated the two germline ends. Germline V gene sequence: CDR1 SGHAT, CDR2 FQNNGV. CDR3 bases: TGTGCCAGCAGCCCAACAAGAACGAAGGAAAAACTGTTTTTT. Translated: CASSPTRTKEKLFF.

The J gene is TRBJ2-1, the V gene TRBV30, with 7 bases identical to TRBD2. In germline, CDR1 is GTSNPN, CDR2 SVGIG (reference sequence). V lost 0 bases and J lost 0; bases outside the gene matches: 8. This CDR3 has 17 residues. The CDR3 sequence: CAWSVWGGPRSYNEQFF. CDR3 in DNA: TGTGCCTGGAGTGTCTGGGGGGGTCCCCGCTCCTACAATGAGCAGTTCTTC.

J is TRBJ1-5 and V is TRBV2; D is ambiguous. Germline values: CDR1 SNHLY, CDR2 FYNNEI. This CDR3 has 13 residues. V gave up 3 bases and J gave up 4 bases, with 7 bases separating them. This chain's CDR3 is CASSDTNNQPQHF. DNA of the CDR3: TGTGCCAGCAGTGATACAAATAATCAGCCCCAGCATTTT. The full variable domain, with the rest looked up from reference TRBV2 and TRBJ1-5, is EPEVTQTPSHQVTQMGQEVILRCVPISNHLYFYWYRQILGQKVEFLVSFYNNEISEKSEIFDDQFSVERPDGSNFTLKIRSTKLEDSAMYFCASSDTNNQPQHFGDGTRLSIL.

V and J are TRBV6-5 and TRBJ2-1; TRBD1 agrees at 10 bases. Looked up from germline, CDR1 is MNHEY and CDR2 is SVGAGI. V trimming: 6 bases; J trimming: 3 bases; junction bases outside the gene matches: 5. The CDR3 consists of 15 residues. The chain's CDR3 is CASSMDRGIYNEQFF. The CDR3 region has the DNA TGTGCCAGCAGCATGGACAGGGGGATCTACAATGAGCAGTTCTTC.

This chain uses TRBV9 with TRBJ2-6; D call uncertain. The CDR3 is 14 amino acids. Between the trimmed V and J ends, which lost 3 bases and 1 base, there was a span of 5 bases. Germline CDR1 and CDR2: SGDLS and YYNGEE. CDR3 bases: TGTGCCAGCAGCGCCGGTTCTGGGGCCAACGTCCTGACTTTC. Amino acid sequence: CASSAGSGANVLTF.

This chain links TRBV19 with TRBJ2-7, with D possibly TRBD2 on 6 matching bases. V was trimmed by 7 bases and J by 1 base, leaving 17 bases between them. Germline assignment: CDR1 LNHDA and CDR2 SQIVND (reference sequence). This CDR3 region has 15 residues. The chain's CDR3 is CASTPRAGLSYEQYF. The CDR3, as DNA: TGTGCCAGTACCCCGCGGGCAGGACTATCCTACGAGCAGTACTTC. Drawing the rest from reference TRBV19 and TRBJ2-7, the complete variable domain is DGGITQSPKYLFRKEGQNVTLSCEQNLNHDAMYWYRQDPGQGLRLIYYSQIVNDFQKGDIAEGYSVSREKKESFPLTVTSAQKNPTAFYLCASTPRAGLSYEQYFGPGTRLTVT.

The CDR3 sequence: CATKLRGAYQETQYF. In nucleotides, the CDR3 is TGTGCCACCAAACTTAGAGGGGCGTACCAAGAGACCCAGTACTTC. This sequence joins TRBV6-5 and TRBJ2-5; D assignment may be TRBD1 or TRBD2 (5 bases each). The CDR3 spans 15 residues. With 10 bases removed from V and 0 bases from J, the gap between germline ends came to 18 bases. The germline gives CDR1 MNHEY, CDR2 SVGAGI.

The CDR3 nucleotides are TGTGCCAGCAGCGTAGGACAGACAATGTACGAGCAGTACTTC. It is translated as CASSVGQTMYEQYF. The J gene is TRBJ2-7, the V gene TRBV9; weak D call: TRBD1 (5 bases). Trimming stripped 0 bases from V and 4 bases from J, with 11 bases between. This CDR3 is 14 amino acids long. Germline CDR1 SGDLS, CDR2 YYNGEE.

The CDR3 DNA reads TGTGCCAGCAGCGACGGCCCAGGTGAAAAACTGTTTTTT. The encoded protein is CASSDGPGEKLFF. V gene TRBV28 combines with J gene TRBJ1-4; D ambiguous. V was clipped by 6 bases and J by 7 bases, with 12 bases between them. The CDR3 totals 13 residues. Germline V lookup: CDR1 MDHEN, CDR2 SYDVKM.

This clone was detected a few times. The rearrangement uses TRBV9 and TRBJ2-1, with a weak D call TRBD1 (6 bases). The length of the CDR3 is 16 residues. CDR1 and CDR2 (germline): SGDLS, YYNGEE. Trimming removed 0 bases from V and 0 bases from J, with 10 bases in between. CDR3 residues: CASSVASDSSYNEQFF. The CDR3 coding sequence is TGTGCCAGCAGCGTAGCTTCGGACAGCTCCTACAATGAGCAGTTCTTC.

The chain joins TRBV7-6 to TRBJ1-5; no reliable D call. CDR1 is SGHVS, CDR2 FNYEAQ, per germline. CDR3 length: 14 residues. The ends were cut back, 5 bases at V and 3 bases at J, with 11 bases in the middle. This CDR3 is CASSPTANNQPQHF. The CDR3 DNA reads TGTGCCAGCAGCCCTACAGCGAACAATCAGCCCCAGCATTTT.

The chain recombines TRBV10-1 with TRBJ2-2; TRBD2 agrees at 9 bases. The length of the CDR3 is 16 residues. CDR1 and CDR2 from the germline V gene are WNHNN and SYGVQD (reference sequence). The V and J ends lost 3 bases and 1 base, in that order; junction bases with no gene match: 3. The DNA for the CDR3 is TGCGCCAGCAGTGAACAGCGGGGGGTGAACACCGGGGAGCTGTTTTTT. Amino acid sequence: CASSEQRGVNTGELFF.

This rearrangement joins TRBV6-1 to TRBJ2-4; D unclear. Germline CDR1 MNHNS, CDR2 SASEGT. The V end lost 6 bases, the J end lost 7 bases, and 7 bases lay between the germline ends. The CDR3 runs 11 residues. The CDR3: CASSLMNIQYF. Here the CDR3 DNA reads TGTGCCAGCAGCCTAATGAACATTCAGTACTTC.

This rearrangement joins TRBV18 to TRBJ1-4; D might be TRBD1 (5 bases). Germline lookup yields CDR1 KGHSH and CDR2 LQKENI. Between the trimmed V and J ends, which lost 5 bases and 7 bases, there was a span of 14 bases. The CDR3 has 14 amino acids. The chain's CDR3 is CASSTDSTGEKLFF. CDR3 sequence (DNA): TGTGCCAGCTCAACCGACAGTACAGGTGAAAAACTGTTTTTT.

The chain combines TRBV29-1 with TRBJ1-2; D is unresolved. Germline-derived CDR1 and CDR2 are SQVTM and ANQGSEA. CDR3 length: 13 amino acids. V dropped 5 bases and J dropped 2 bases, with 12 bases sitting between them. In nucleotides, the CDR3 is TGCAGCGTTTCCGGCCATTCGAACTATGGCTACACCTTC. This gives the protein CSVSGHSNYGYTF.

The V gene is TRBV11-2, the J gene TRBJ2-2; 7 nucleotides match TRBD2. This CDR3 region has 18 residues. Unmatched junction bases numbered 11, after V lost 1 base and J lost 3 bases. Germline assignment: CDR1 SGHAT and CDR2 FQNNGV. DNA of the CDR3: TGTGCCAGCAGCTTAGCTCGGCCCCTGGGGGGGGACACCGGGGAGCTGTTTTTT. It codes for CASSLARPLGGDTGELFF. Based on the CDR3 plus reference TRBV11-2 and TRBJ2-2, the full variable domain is EAGVAQSPRYKIIEKRQSVAFWCNPISGHATLYWYQQILGQGPKLLIQFQNNGVVDDSQLPKDRFSAERLKGVDSTLKIQPAKLEDSAVYLCASSLARPLGGDTGELFFGEGSRLTVL.

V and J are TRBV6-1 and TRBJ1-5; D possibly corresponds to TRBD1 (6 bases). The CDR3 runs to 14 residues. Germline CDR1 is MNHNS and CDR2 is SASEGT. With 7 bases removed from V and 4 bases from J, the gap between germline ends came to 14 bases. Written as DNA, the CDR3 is TGTGCCAGCACGGGAACAGGGTGGAATCAGCCCCAGCATTTT. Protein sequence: CASTGTGWNQPQHF.

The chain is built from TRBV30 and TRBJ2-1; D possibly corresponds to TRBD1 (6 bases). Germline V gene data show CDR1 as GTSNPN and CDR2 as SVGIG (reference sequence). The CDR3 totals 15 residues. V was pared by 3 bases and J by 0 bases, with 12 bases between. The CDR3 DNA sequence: TGTGCCTGGAGGAGAGGACAGAGCTCCTACAATGAGCAGTTCTTC. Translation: CAWRRGQSSYNEQFF. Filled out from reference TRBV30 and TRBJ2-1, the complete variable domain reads SQTIHQWPATLVQPVGSPLSLECTVEGTSNPNLYWYRQAAGRGLQLLFYSVGIGQISSEVPQNLSASRPQDRQFILSSKKLLLSDSGFYLCAWRRGQSSYNEQFFGPGTRLTVL.

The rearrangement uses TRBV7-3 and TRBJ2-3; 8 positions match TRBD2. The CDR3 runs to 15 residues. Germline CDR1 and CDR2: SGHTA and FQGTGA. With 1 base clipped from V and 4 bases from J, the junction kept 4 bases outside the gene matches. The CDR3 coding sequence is TGTGCCAGCAGCTTAATCGCGGGGGGCCCAGATACGCAGTATTTT. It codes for CASSLIAGGPDTQYF.

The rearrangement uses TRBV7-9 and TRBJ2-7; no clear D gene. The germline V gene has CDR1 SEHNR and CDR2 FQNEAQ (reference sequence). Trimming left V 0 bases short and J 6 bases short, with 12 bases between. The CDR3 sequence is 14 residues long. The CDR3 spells CASSLAESWGEQYF. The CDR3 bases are TGTGCCAGCAGCTTAGCAGAATCTTGGGGCGAGCAGTACTTC.

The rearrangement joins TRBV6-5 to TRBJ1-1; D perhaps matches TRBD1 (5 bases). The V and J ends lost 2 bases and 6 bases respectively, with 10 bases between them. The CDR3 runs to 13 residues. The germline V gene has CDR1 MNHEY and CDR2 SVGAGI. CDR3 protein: CASSYDTGPEAFF. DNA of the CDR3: TGTGCCAGCAGTTACGACACAGGACCTGAAGCTTTCTTT.

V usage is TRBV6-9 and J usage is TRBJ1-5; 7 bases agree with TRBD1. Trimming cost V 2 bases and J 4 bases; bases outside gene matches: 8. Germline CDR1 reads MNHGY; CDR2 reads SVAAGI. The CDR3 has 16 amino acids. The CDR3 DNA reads TGTGCCAGCAGTTATAATAAGACAGGGAGAAATCAGCCCCAGCATTTT. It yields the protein CASSYNKTGRNQPQHF.

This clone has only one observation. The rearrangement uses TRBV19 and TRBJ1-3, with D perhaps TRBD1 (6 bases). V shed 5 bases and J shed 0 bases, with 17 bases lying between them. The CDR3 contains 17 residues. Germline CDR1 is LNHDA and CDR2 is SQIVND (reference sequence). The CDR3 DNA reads TGTGCCAGTAGTGTGGGGGCCCGTTTCGCCTCTGGAAACACCATATATTTT. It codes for CASSVGARFASGNTIYF.

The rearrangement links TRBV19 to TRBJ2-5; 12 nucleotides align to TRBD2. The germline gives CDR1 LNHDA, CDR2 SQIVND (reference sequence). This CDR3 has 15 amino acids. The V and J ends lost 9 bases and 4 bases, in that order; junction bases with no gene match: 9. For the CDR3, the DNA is TGTGCCAGCAGACTAGCGGGGGCTCTAGGAGAGACCCAGTACTTC. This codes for CASRLAGALGETQYF.

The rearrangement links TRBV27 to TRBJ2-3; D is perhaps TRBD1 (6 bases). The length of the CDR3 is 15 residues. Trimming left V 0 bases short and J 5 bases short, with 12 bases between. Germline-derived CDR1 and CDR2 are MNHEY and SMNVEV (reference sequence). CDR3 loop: CASSLSDRVGDTQYF. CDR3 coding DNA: TGTGCCAGCAGTTTATCGGACAGAGTGGGAGATACGCAGTATTTT.

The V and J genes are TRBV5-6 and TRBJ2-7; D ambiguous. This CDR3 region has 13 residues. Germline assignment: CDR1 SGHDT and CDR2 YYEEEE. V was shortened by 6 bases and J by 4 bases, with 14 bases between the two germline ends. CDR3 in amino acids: CASTLGKAYEQYF. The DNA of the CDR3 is TGTGCCAGCACCTTAGGTAAAGCTTACGAGCAGTACTTC. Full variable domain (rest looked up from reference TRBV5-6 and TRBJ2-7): DAGVTQSPTHLIKTRGQQVTLRCSPKSGHDTVSWYQQALGQGPQFIFQYYEEEERQRGNFPDRFSGHQFPNYSSELNVNALLLGDSALYLCASTLGKAYEQYFGPGTRLTVT.